The 4 T cell receptor beta chains in this list originate from one sample, sequenced in a study of blood T cell repertoires in COVID-19 (TCRdb year 2020). Library method: the immunoSEQ multiplex PCR assay. This is the immuneACCESS table as TCRdb keeps it, with only in-frame sequences that have V and J called. A part of the clones is gone; compared with another copy, unresolved V genes explain less than half, and the rest is unexplained. Present in this sample are tens of thousands of clones, 83% of which were seen just once. The leading ten clones occupy 5% to 6.5% of the sample. Sequencing was performed on peripheral blood. All receptors come from an older woman with acute or convalescent COVID-19.

J is TRBJ2-3 and V is TRBV11-2; D unclear. The germline gives CDR1 SGHAT, CDR2 FQNNGV. The CDR3 is 16 residues long. Trimming removed 5 bases at V and 0 bases at J, with 15 bases between. This CDR3 reads CASSPLAGLSTDTQYF. The CDR3 DNA follows: TGTGCCAGCAGCCCACTGGCAGGCCTTAGCACAGATACGCAGTATTTT.

The chain links TRBV3-1 (or the pseudogene TRBV3-2) to TRBJ1-4, with D uncertain. The germline CDR1 and CDR2 sequences are LGHDT and YNNKEL (reference sequence). The CDR3 is 13 residues long. V shed 1 base and J shed 8 bases, with 8 bases lying between them. CDR3 in DNA: TGTGCCAGCAGCCAAGTAGTACGGGAAAAACTGTTTTTT. Protein sequence: CASSQVVREKLFF.

The chain carries TRBV7-9 and TRBJ1-2; TRBD1 might be the D (5 bases). This CDR3 region has 13 residues. CDR1 SEHNR and CDR2 FQNEAQ come from the germline V gene (reference sequence). V lost 5 bases, J lost 4 bases, and 11 bases lay in between. The CDR3 loop is CASSRGVGYGYTF. The CDR3 coding sequence is TGTGCCAGCAGCAGGGGAGTTGGCTATGGCTACACCTTC.

This chain connects TRBV10-1 to TRBJ1-3; no definite D call. In germline, CDR1 is WNHNN, CDR2 SYGVQD (reference sequence). The CDR3 is 16 residues long. V was trimmed by 0 bases and J by 0 bases, leaving 9 bases between them. CDR3 protein: CASSESGGISGNTIYF. In DNA form, the CDR3 reads TGCGCCAGCAGTGAGTCAGGAGGGATCTCTGGAAACACCATATATTTT.